Below, 24 T cell receptor beta chains from the same sample are listed, as sequenced in a study of blood T cells in healthy people across ages. Primers used in a second PCR of roughly 6 to 11 cycles were a sample-barcoded 5' primer and a J-beta primer mix. TCRdb called the 5' RACE reads again in MiXCR, with one record for every CDR3 protein. The sample contains some 290,000 distinct CDR3 sequences, 25% to 30% of which appear only once. The specimen was blood. The receptors were gathered from a woman in her sixties or seventies in good health.

This chain's CDR3 is CASRRQGGTYEQYF. As DNA, the CDR3 is TGTGCCAGCAGGAGACAGGGGGGTACCTACGAGCAGTACTTC. The chain uses TRBV6-2 or TRBV6-3 and TRBJ2-7; 9 nucleotides match TRBD1. The ends lost 6 bases at V and 2 bases at J; junction bases unmatched: 5. This CDR3 is 14 amino acids long. Germline lookup yields CDR1 MNHEY and CDR2 SVGEGT.

The V gene is TRBV5-1, the J gene TRBJ2-5; D is undetermined. V was shortened by 6 bases and J by 2 bases, with 17 bases between the two germline ends. The germline gives CDR1 SGHRS, CDR2 YFSETQ. The CDR3 covers 15 residues. CDR3 in amino acids: CASTPSVLSQETQYF. The CDR3 DNA reads as TGCGCCAGCACCCCCTCAGTGCTTTCACAAGAGACCCAGTACTTC. Using reference TRBV5-1 and TRBJ2-5 for the parts outside the CDR3, the full variable domain is KAGVTQTPRYLIKTRGQQVTLSCSPISGHRSVSWYQQTPGQGLQFLFEYFSETQRNKGNFPGRFSGRQFSNSRSEMNVSTLELGDSALYLCASTPSVLSQETQYFGPGTRLLVL.

The chain has TRBV7-2 and TRBJ2-2; possibly TRBD2 for D (5 bases). The CDR3 spans 14 residues. Germline V gene data show CDR1 as SGHTA and CDR2 as FQGNSA. Trimming stripped 1 base from V and 4 bases from J, with 7 bases between. In nucleotides, the CDR3 is TGTGCCAGCAGCTTAGGACTACCCACCGGGGAGCTGTTTTTT. It codes for CASSLGLPTGELFF. Variable domain in full (rest from reference TRBV7-2 and TRBJ2-2): GAGVSQSPSNKVTEKGKDVELRCDPISGHTALYWYRQSLGQGLEFLIYFQGNSAPDKSGLPSDRFSAERTGGSVSTLTIQRTQQEDSAVYLCASSLGLPTGELFFGEGSRLTVL.

The chain couples TRBV7-9 to TRBJ1-4; tentative D call: TRBD1 (5 bases). The CDR3 has 14 amino acids. V gave up 2 bases and J gave up 10 bases, with 14 bases separating them. The germline gives CDR1 SEHNR, CDR2 FQNEAQ (reference sequence). The CDR3 is CASSLNPGPSKLFF. CDR3 sequence (DNA): TGTGCCAGCAGCTTAAACCCAGGGCCCTCAAAACTGTTTTTT.

The chain carries TRBV6-6 and TRBJ2-7; 8 bases align to TRBD1. V dropped 6 bases and J dropped 6; count of bases not matched to a gene: 13. Germline V gene lookup returns CDR1 MNHNY and CDR2 SVGAGI (reference sequence). CDR3 length: 15 amino acids. The CDR3 region is CASRTPGQDESEQYF. CDR3 DNA sequence: TGTGCCAGCAGAACGCCGGGACAGGATGAATCCGAGCAGTACTTC.

V is TRBV7-2 and J is TRBJ2-4, with 9 bases aligning to TRBD2. The trim removed 1 base at V and 6 bases at J, leaving 4 bases unmatched. The CDR3 runs to 15 residues. CDR1 and CDR2 from the germline V gene are SGHTA and FQGNSA. The CDR3 DNA is TGTGCCAGCAGCTTAGGAGGTAGCGGGAGAAACATTCAGTACTTC. Translating gives CASSLGGSGRNIQYF.

This clonotype was detected a few times. This chain links TRBV28 with TRBJ2-2; D remains unclear. CDR3 size: 14 residues. Germline V gives CDR1 MDHEN, CDR2 SYDVKM. V lost 7 bases and J 5 bases, leaving 14 bases between the germline ends. CDR3 loop: CASKPGPLTGELFF. In DNA form, the CDR3 reads TGTGCCAGCAAACCGGGCCCCTTAACCGGGGAGCTGTTTTTT.

This clonotype has just a few counts. The chain combines TRBV29-1 with TRBJ1-2; tentative D call: TRBD1 (5 bases). The CDR3 is 13 amino acids. V lost 5 bases to trimming and J lost 5 bases, with 15 bases between them. Germline CDR1 SQVTM, CDR2 ANQGSEA. Here the CDR3 reads CSVNRDGGYGYTF. CDR3 DNA: TGCAGCGTTAATCGGGACGGTGGGTATGGCTACACCTTC.

Only a few counts were recorded for this clonotype. The V gene is TRBV5-1, the J gene TRBJ2-1, with D possibly matching TRBD1 (6 bases). V gave up 0 bases and J gave up 7 bases, with 14 bases separating them. Germline loops: CDR1 SGHRS, CDR2 YFSETQ. The CDR3 extends over 15 amino acids. The CDR3 region is CASSLVGHAKNEQFF. The CDR3 coding sequence is TGCGCCAGCAGCTTGGTGGGACATGCGAAAAATGAGCAGTTCTTC.

In its sample, this clonotype was seen a few times. The V and J genes are TRBV9 and TRBJ1-2; D is unclear. Trimming removed 6 bases at V and 8 bases at J, with 17 bases between. The germline V gene has CDR1 SGDLS and CDR2 YYNGEE. The CDR3 covers 13 residues. The CDR3 sequence is CASNEDGSRGYTF. The CDR3 coding sequence is TGTGCCAGCAACGAGGACGGGTCTAGGGGCTACACCTTC. The variable domain in full, with the rest retrieved from reference TRBV9 and TRBJ1-2, is DSGVTQTPKHLITATGQRVTLRCSPRSGDLSVYWYQQSLDQGLQFLIQYYNGEERAKGNILERFSAQQFPDLHSELNLSSLELGDSALYFCASNEDGSRGYTFGSGTRLTVV.

The rearrangement joins TRBV29-1 to TRBJ1-1; no firm D call. This CDR3 comprises 13 residues. CDR1 and CDR2 (germline): SQVTM, ANQGSEA. V was shortened by 1 base and J by 4 bases, with 10 bases between the two germline ends. CDR3 residues: CSVEGVVVTEAFF. The CDR3 DNA sequence: TGCAGCGTTGAAGGGGTGGTAGTCACTGAAGCTTTCTTT.

This clonotype was recorded at least ten times. The rearrangement joins TRBV27 to TRBJ2-2; 9 bases line up with TRBD2. The length of the CDR3 is 18 residues. J was trimmed by 6 bases and V by 5 bases; bases with no gene match: 16. Germline V gene data show CDR1 as MNHEY and CDR2 as SMNVEV (reference sequence). The CDR3: CASSPNLSAGGVAGELFF. CDR3 sequence (DNA): TGTGCCAGCAGTCCGAACCTATCAGCGGGAGGCGTGGCCGGGGAGCTGTTTTTT.

The V call is TRBV12-3 or TRBV12-4, the J call TRBJ1-1, with D possibly TRBD1 on 6 matching bases. V dropped 3 bases and J dropped 1 base, with 12 bases sitting between them. This CDR3 comprises 15 residues. CDR3 residues: CASSFDDRWNTEAFF. CDR3 DNA: TGTGCCAGCAGTTTCGATGACAGGTGGAACACTGAAGCTTTCTTT.

The rearrangement links TRBV7-2 to TRBJ2-1, with TRBD1 matching over 9 bases. This CDR3 has 16 residues. CDR1 is SGHTA and CDR2 is FQGNSA in the germline V gene. With 5 bases clipped from V and 9 bases from J, the junction kept 14 bases outside the gene matches. CDR3 loop: CASSISVGQGYGEQFF. Written as DNA, the CDR3 is TGTGCCAGCAGCATCAGTGTGGGACAGGGTTACGGTGAGCAGTTCTTC.

This clonotype appeared a few times. The chain uses TRBV6-6 and TRBJ1-2; D unresolved. This CDR3 spans 14 amino acids. Germline-derived CDR1 and CDR2 are MNHNY and SVGAGI (reference sequence). The ends were cut back, 5 bases at V and 1 base at J, with 11 bases in the middle. CDR3 DNA: TGTGCCAGCAGTCACCCGAGTTATAACTATGGCTACACCTTC. It is translated as CASSHPSYNYGYTF.

This chain links TRBV20-1 with TRBJ2-3; 7 bases are a match to TRBD2. The CDR3 covers 16 residues. Germline loops: CDR1 DFQATT, CDR2 SNEGSKA (reference sequence). Losses at the gene ends were 3 bases for V and 0 bases for J; bases not matched to a gene: 9. The CDR3 bases are TGCAGTGCTAGCCCACTAGCGAGGACGAGCACAGATACGCAGTATTTT. Protein product: CSASPLARTSTDTQYF.

V and J are TRBV5-1 and TRBJ2-5; D is possibly TRBD1 or TRBD2 (5 bases each). V was cut by 2 bases and J by 3 bases, with 11 bases left in between. Germline CDR1 is SGHRS and CDR2 is YFSETQ. This CDR3 is built from 14 residues. The CDR3 here is CASSLGTAEETQYF. CDR3 nucleotide sequence: TGCGCCAGCAGCTTAGGGACCGCGGAAGAGACCCAGTACTTC.

This clonotype was counted between two and nine times. The genes are TRBV6-1 and TRBJ1-2; TRBD1 is a possible D gene (5 bases). In germline, CDR1 is MNHNS, CDR2 SASEGT. This CDR3 has 11 residues. The germline V and J ends were trimmed by 7 bases and 4 bases, with 7 bases remaining between them. DNA for the CDR3: TGTGCCAGCATGGGGACCTATGGCTACACCTTC. It translates to CASMGTYGYTF.

A single count supports this clonotype. J is TRBJ2-2 and V is TRBV20-1, with TRBD2 matching 10 bases. The germline gives CDR1 DFQATT, CDR2 SNEGSKA (reference sequence). V was clipped by 3 bases and J by 2 bases; unmatched bases: 3. The CDR3 totals 15 residues. The CDR3 sequence: CSASTSGINTGELFF. CDR3 nucleotides: TGCAGTGCTAGCACTAGCGGGATCAACACCGGGGAGCTGTTTTTT.

This clonotype occurred a few times. V is TRBV4-1 and J is TRBJ1-1, with TRBD1 identical over 7 bases. Germline V gives CDR1 MGHRA, CDR2 YSYEKL. V was clipped by 3 bases and J by 5 bases; unmatched bases: 9. This CDR3 has 15 amino acids. The DNA for the CDR3 is TGCGCCAGCAGCCATATAGACAGGGTAGATACTGAAGCTTTCTTT. It yields the protein CASSHIDRVDTEAFF.

The rearrangement uses TRBV7-3 and TRBJ2-5; 13 bases agree with TRBD2. V dropped 1 base and J dropped 2; count of bases not matched to a gene: 1. This CDR3 is built from 16 residues. Germline loops: CDR1 SGHTA, CDR2 FQGTGA. CDR3: CASSLKGLAGQETQYF. CDR3 sequence (DNA): TGTGCCAGCAGCTTAAAGGGACTAGCGGGACAAGAGACCCAGTACTTC.

Comments on this clonotype: The junction differs from germline at one of its ends, possibly a read error. The CDR3 bases are TGTGCCAGCAGCTTATCGGTATCCGCGAGCTCCTACAATTCACCCCTCCACTTT. This codes for CASSLSVSASSYNSPLHF. The chain couples TRBV7-2 to TRBJ1-6; D uncertain. This CDR3 is 18 amino acids long. Germline V gene lookup returns CDR1 SGHTA and CDR2 FQGNSA.

The V call is TRBV4-1, the J call TRBJ1-2; the D gene is possibly TRBD1 (5 bases). The ends were cut back, 3 bases at V and 6 bases at J, with 20 bases in the middle. CDR3 length: 16 residues. Per the germline V gene, CDR1 is MGHRA and CDR2 is YSYEKL. CDR3 in amino acids: CASSHVQVGGKDGYTF. The CDR3 nucleotides read TGCGCCAGCAGCCACGTACAGGTCGGGGGGAAGGATGGCTACACCTTC.

This clonotype was observed a few times. The CDR3 nucleotides read TGTGCCAGCAGTCGCCCGGGCTCAAGGGGGCCAACTAATGAAAAACTGTTTTTT. As protein: CASSRPGSRGPTNEKLFF. This chain links TRBV12-3 or TRBV12-4 with TRBJ1-4; 7 bases line up with TRBD1. The CDR3 has 18 amino acids. V was clipped by 5 bases and J by 0 bases; unmatched bases: 12.